This TCR beta chain was found in a study of blood T cell repertoires in COVID-19. Study-level background: Some COVID-19 samples were acute and others convalescent; all came from the United States, Italy and Spain. T cells, B-cell-depleted T cells, or PBMCs provided the cDNA or gDNA that served as material.

The CDR3 has 19 amino acids. The ends lost 0 bases at V and 7 bases at J; junction bases unmatched: 19. Germline V lookup: CDR1 MNHNS, CDR2 SASEGT. The authors' processing: Nucleated cell number was recorded as an estimate derived from reference gene primer amplification. Assay: immunoSEQ multiplex PCR; the TCRdb copy retains only in-frame clones and omits some. V, J and clone size are taken as reported in that table, and D and trimming were inferred from the DNA itself. Of about 42,000 clones listed, about 88% are singletons. The sequenced sample was peripheral blood. This clonotype was obtained from a human donor in a cohort sampled during active COVID-19. V and J are TRBV6-1 and TRBJ1-2; 8 bases agree with TRBD1. CDR3 protein: CASSEALSGGDMLVLGYTF. The CDR3 DNA reads TGTGCCAGCAGTGAAGCGCTTTCAGGGGGCGATATGCTGGTGCTTGGCTACACCTTC.